This TCR beta chain stems from a study of cytomegalovirus exposure and HLA in healthy donors. Study context: About 83 million unique TCRs from HLA-typed donors made up an early data release.

This CDR3 region has 16 residues. Germline CDR1 SGHDN, CDR2 FVKESK. V shed 2 bases, J shed 5 bases, and the junction held 12 bases outside the gene matches. The study, taken as a whole, reports: Under in vitro conditions, three CMV-associated chains were confirmed as specific for CMV antigens. A later analysis by the authors found several of the most significant clusters apparently linked to common viral pathogens.

PCR employed 60 Vbeta and 13 Jbeta primers. Using immunoSEQ multiplex PCR, the repertoire was profiled, and TCRdb retains in-frame clones only, with some absent. This table holds more than 150,000 clones, 80% found once. About this clone itself: The antigen remains undetermined.

This receptor was taken from a woman in her fifties or sixties in good health and CMV-seropositive. The sequenced sample consisted of PBMCs. The chain joins TRBV14 to TRBJ2-7; 7 nucleotides match TRBD1. CDR3 sequence: CASSQLHSGTVNEQYF. DNA for the CDR3: TGTGCCAGCAGCCAACTTCACTCCGGGACAGTCAACGAGCAGTACTTC.